This TCR beta chain was found in a study of human T cells and chemical hapten exposure (dated by TCRdb to the early 2020s). Some background on the complete study: For sensitization, 2% DPC in acetone was applied to an approximately 2 cm by approximately 2 cm area of upper inner arm skin. Throughout the study period of roughly 24 weeks, patients also received therapeutic DPC doses to the scalp every week. Blood was sampled from patients pre-sensitization (week 0) and at 2, 6 and about 24 weeks after DPC sensitization. Libraries were pooled for sequencing, and per-sample TCR yields varied mainly because of small differences in library volumes within the pool. Alopecia areata with under or over 50% scalp involvement, alopecia totalis and alopecia universalis were represented in the patient cohort, which was mostly female. Some 29 alopecia patients provided blood for TCR sequencing at one to four time points (pre-sensitization, 2, 6 and 24 weeks). Peripheral blood TCR repertoire changes were tracked in vivo in alopecia patients during primary and secondary sensitization to the hapten diphenylcyclopropenone (DPC). Patch testing on the upper back used Finn chambers containing 0.01% DPC, with scoring done after 6 days according to International Contact Dermatitis Research Group standards.

V and J are truncated by 6 bases and 8 bases respectively, leaving an intervening sequence of 20 bases. CDR1 and CDR2 are drawn from the germline V gene: MDHEN, SYDVKM. Including the terminal cysteine and phenylalanine, the CDR3 comprises 14 residues. The sequence is cut down to CDR3 DNA, 42 bases in frame from base 1. Library preparation employed RACE. The sequencing machine was a NextSeq 500. During library preparation, unique molecular identifiers were attached to individual cDNA molecules so that TCRs could be counted quantitatively and reproducibly. For every blood RNA sample, sequencing covered both the TCR alpha and TCR beta chains. The authors processed their data as follows. Samples had a median of 95,638 TCRs, with a range from roughly 23,224 to 750,000. The Decombinator software suite was used to annotate V, J and CDR3 in the TCR reads. For the PS versus PT1 abundance plots, all samples were subsampled to the same number of TCRs (28,000). Expanded TCRs were defined as absent before sensitization and observed at least eight times at the 2-week time point. TCRdb took the public reads, trimmed them with fastp at Q25, ran MiXCR for clone calling and kept in-frame beta chains. Under each unique CDR3 protein, matching rows form one entry showing the most common genes and DNA. None of the V and J calls come from the authors' own analysis; TCRdb made them. Here the sample has about 110,000 distinct CDR3 sequences; roughly a tenth occur a single time. The top ten hold 2.5% to 3.5% of the sample.

Beyond this particular receptor, the publication reports: Patch test score correlated positively with the number of PT1 expanded TCRs, reaching significance at thresholds 8, 16 and 32 but not at 4. DPC sensitization did not change how many TCRs were above 1 in 1000 frequency, and no evidence was found of alterations in global repertoire structure. Repeated subsampling changed both the strength of the expansion versus patch-test correlation and the threshold at which the correlation became significant. Because every patient had alopecia, a presumed autoimmune disease, the patients' immune response might differ from that of healthy individuals. Significantly more large CDR3 similarity clusters were formed by expanded TCRs than by pre-sensitization or healthy control sets, consistent with antigen-driven responses.

This specimen's time point label, interpreted: patch test 2, 6 weeks after DPC sensitization. The treatment or condition label corresponds to: therapeutic diphenylcyclopropenone sensitization with weekly scalp DPC. At every patch-test visit, the blood draw took place before the patch test was put on. Eligible patients were aged 18 to 70, diagnosed with alopecia, deemed suitable for DPC therapy, and excluded if pregnant. Total RNA was isolated from unfractionated whole blood collected in Tempus Blood RNA tubes. This clonotype was recorded at least ten times. Its antigen is currently not known. Base qualities are missing; no much larger clone stands one base away.

Here the sequenced sample was whole blood, taken in connection with sensitization to the hapten diphenylcyclopropenone (DPC). Here the chain combines TRBV28 and TRBJ2-7, with no confident D gene call. The clonotype was recovered from a woman between 35 and 50 years old with alopecia areata. Some clones in this sample may be carry-over from other donors' samples. The sequence in DNA is TGTGCCAGCAGCTTCCCCGGCTTGGATCCGCAGCAGTACTTC. Its protein product is CASSFPGLDPQQYF.